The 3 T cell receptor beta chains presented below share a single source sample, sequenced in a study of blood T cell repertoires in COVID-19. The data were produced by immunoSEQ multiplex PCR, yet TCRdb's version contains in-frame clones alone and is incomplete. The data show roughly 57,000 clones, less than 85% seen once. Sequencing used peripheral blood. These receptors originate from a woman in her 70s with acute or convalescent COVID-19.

Written as DNA, the CDR3 is TGTGCCAGCAGCTCAGGGGGATACGACGCTGAAGCTTTCTTT. Protein product: CASSSGGYDAEAFF. The chain uses TRBV4-2 and TRBJ1-1; 7 bases fit TRBD1. Germline values: CDR1 LGHNA, CDR2 YNFKEQ. The length of the CDR3 is 14 residues. The ends lost 5 bases at V and 6 bases at J; junction bases unmatched: 9.

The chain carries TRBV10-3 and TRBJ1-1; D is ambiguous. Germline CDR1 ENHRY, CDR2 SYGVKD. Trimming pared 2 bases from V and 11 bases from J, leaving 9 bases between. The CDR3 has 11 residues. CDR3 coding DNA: TGTGCCATCAGTGAGGCGAGAGAGGCTTTCTTT. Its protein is CAISEAREAFF.

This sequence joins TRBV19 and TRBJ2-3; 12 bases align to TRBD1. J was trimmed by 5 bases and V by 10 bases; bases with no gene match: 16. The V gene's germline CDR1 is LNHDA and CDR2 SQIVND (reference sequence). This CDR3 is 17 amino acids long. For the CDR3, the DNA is TGTGCCACCGCAAGACGGGGGACAGGGGGCTTCGGAGATACGCAGTATTTT. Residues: CATARRGTGGFGDTQYF.